These 11 T cell receptor beta chains originate from one sample sequenced in a study of neurological immune-mediated disorders. MiXCR, applied by TCRdb to the 5' RACE reads, yields one record per CDR3 protein. The sample has over 35,000 distinct CDR3 sequences; about 2.5% are singletons. The specimen was PBMCs. These receptors all stem from a man between 45 and 60 years old with multiple sclerosis.

This clonotype was counted ten times or more. The V and J genes are TRBV29-1 and TRBJ1-2, with 8 bases that match TRBD1. Germline V CDR1 and CDR2: SQVTM, ANQGSEA. J lost 6 bases, V lost 7 bases, and 13 bases had no gene match. The CDR3 is 14 amino acids. The chain's CDR3 is CSANPDRGGDGYTF. CDR3 sequence (DNA): TGCAGCGCCAATCCCGACAGGGGAGGGGATGGCTACACCTTC.

This chain uses TRBV20-1 with TRBJ1-5; 9 nucleotides agree with TRBD1. V shed 5 bases, J shed 9 bases, and the junction held 5 bases outside the gene matches. This CDR3 contains 12 residues. In germline, CDR1 is DFQATT, CDR2 SNEGSKA (reference sequence). This CDR3 reads CSAGTGNGPQHF. CDR3 nucleotides: TGCAGTGCTGGGACAGGGAATGGGCCCCAGCATTTT.

This clonotype occurred many times. J is TRBJ1-1 and V is TRBV3-1; D gene ambiguous. CDR3 length equals 14 residues. V was shortened by 4 bases and J by 3 bases, with 12 bases between the two germline ends. CDR1 is LGHDT, CDR2 YNNKEL, per germline (reference sequence). In nucleotides, the CDR3 is TGTGCCAGCAGCCCGAGGAATTCGGACACTGAAGCTTTCTTT. Translated, it gives CASSPRNSDTEAFF. The whole variable domain, remainder taken from reference TRBV3-1 and TRBJ1-1, is DTAVSQTPKYLVTQMGNDKSIKCEQNLGHDTMYWYKQDSKKFLKIMFSYNNKELIINETVPNRFSPKSPDKAHLNLHINSLELGDSAVYFCASSPRNSDTEAFFGQGTRLTVV.

This clonotype was recorded a few times. V and J are TRBV12-3 or TRBV12-4 and TRBJ1-1; tentative D call: TRBD1 (6 bases). Between the trimmed V and J ends, which lost 1 base and 5 bases, there was a span of 11 bases. This CDR3 contains 14 residues. The CDR3 DNA follows: TGTGCCAGCAGTTTAGTGGGGGCGAGGACTGAAGCTTTCTTT. It codes for CASSLVGARTEAFF.

This clonotype was observed many times. A junction end diverges from the germline sequence, so it may reflect a read error. The chain couples TRBV20-1 to TRBJ1-6; 7 bases map to TRBD1. Per germline, CDR1 DFQATT and CDR2 SNEGSKA (reference sequence). The CDR3 runs 14 residues. The CDR3 DNA is TGCAGTGCGCTGGGACAGTTTCGAGGGTCACCCCTCAACTTT. Residues: CSALGQFRGSPLNF.

This clonotype was recorded at least ten times. The chain recombines TRBV5-1 with TRBJ2-2, with 7 bases identical to TRBD1. The V segment lost 3 bases and the J segment 3 bases; nucleotides outside the gene matches: 8. The CDR3 length is 16 residues. CDR1 is SGHRS, CDR2 YFSETQ, per germline. CDR3 residues: CASSSTGAPDTGELFF. CDR3 sequence (DNA): TGCGCCAGCAGCTCAACAGGGGCCCCAGACACCGGGGAGCTGTTTTTT.

This clonotype has a count of ten or more. Germline and junction disagree at one end, which may indicate a read error. The chain uses TRBV28 and TRBJ1-5, with D perhaps TRBD1 (5 bases). The CDR3 loop spans 15 amino acids. Germline assignment: CDR1 MDHEN and CDR2 SYDVKM. CDR3 residues: CASSLTRQGGRPQNF. The CDR3 coding sequence is TGTGCCAGCAGTTTAACCCGTCAGGGTGGCCGGCCCCAGAATTTT.

This clonotype was observed at least ten times. The chain uses TRBV7-9 and TRBJ1-1; 8 bases are a match to TRBD1. The CDR3 totals 14 residues. CDR1 and CDR2 (germline): SEHNR, FQNEAQ (reference sequence). V lost 8 bases and J lost 3; bases outside the gene matches: 8. The CDR3 sequence is CASRRGLDDTEAFF. Written as DNA, the CDR3 is TGTGCCAGCCGCAGGGGGCTCGATGACACTGAAGCTTTCTTT.

This clonotype was observed at least ten times. J is TRBJ2-7 and V is TRBV7-6; 14 bases map to TRBD2. The CDR3 length is 16 residues. Germline V gives CDR1 SGHVS, CDR2 FNYEAQ. The V gene end was trimmed by 4 bases and the J gene end by 2 bases; junction bases not matched to a gene: 4. CDR3 in DNA: TGTGCCAGCAGCTCTGGACTAGCGGGGGGACCCTACGAGCAGTACTTC. Translation gives CASSSGLAGGPYEQYF.

This clonotype came up many times. The chain combines TRBV12-3 or TRBV12-4 with TRBJ1-3; D not certain. V was clipped by 2 bases and J by 0 bases, with 5 bases between them. This CDR3 has 14 residues. The CDR3 region has the DNA TGTGCCAGCAGTTTAAAGAGCTCTGGAAACACCATATATTTT. Its protein product is CASSLKSSGNTIYF.

A remark on this clonotype: Since a much larger clone is just one base distant, this may be a read error. The rearrangement joins TRBV7-2 to TRBJ2-1; D is unresolved. The length of the CDR3 is 13 residues. Germline lookup yields CDR1 SGHTA and CDR2 FQGNSA. The CDR3: CANSSPQFNEQFF. As DNA, the CDR3 is TGTGCCAACAGCTCGCCTCAGTTCAATGAGCAGTTCTTC.